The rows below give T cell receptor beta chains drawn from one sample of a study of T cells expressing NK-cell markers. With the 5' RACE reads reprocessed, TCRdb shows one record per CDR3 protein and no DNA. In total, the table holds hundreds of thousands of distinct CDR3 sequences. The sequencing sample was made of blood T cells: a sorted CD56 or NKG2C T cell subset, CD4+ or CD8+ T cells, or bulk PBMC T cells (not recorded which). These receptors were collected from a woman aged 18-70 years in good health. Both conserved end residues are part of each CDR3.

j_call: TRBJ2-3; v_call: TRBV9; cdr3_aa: CASSARTSGRTDTQYF
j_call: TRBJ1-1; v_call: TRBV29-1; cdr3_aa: CSVTGVTNTEAFF
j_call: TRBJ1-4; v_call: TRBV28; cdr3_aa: CASSHDSYNEKLFF
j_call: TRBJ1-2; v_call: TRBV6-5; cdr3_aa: CASSYDRRIGGYTF
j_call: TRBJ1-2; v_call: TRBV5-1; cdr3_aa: CASSWGERLRTF
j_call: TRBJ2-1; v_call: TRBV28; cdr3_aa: CGSLSSYNEQFF
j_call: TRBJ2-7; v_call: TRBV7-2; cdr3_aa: CASSLARASYEQYF
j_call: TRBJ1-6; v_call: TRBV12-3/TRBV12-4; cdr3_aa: CASSFTPRLNSPLHF
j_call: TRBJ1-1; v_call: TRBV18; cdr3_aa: CASSPGQTLNTEAFF
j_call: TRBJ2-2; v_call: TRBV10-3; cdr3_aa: CATRETGELFF
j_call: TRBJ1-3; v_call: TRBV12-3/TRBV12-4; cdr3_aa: CASRPDLGGNTIYF
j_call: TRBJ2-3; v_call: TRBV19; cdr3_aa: CASTQGWAQYF
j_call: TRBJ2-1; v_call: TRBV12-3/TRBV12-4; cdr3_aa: CASSSQDRSLSNEQFF
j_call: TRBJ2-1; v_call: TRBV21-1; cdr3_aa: CASSKGSRTSGMANEQFF
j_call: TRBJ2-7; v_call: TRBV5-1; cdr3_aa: CASSLLAGYEQYF
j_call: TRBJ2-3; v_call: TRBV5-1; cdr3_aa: CASSSPPFGTPDTQYF
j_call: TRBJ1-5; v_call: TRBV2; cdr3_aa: CASSGQGTNNQPQHF
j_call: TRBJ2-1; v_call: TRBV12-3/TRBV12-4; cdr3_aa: CASTSGPYNEQFF
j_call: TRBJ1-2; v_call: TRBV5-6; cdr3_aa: CASRSTGGGYTF
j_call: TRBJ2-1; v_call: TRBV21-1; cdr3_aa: CASSKCANEQFF
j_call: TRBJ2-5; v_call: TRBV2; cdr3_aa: CASSRGGSDETQYF
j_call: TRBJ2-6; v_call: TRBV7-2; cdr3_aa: CASILTLLGANVLTF
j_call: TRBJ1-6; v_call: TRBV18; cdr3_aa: CASSPTSYNSPLHF
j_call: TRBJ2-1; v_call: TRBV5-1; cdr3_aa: CASSLASTLYNEQFF
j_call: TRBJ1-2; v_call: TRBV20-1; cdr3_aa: CSASGTGAYAVGYTF
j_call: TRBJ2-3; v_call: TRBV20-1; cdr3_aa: CSAILASPDTQYF
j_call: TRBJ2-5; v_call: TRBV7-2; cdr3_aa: CASSLRGVQVPGTQYF
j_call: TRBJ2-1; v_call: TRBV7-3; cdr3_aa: CASSLAGTGNNEQFF
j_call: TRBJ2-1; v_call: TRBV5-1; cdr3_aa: CASSLVGQQFF
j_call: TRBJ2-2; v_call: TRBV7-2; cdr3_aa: CASRLKPTGELFF
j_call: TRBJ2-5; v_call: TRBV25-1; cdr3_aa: CASSEYRAGTVGTQYF
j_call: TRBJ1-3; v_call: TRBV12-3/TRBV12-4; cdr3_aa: CADRGAGNTIYF
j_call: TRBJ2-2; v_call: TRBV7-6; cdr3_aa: CASSRGLVTGELFF
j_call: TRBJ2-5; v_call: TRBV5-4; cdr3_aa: CASSLEGGQTQYF
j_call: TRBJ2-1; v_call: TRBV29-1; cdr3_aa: CSVEDSGTSGRNEQFF
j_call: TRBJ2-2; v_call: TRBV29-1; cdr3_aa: CSVNKNTGELFF
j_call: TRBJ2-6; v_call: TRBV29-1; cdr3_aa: CSVAPGGTINSGGANVLTF
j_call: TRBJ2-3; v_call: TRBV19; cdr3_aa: CASRKAGVTDTQYF
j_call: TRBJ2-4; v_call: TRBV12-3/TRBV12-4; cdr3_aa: CASSLDRGLDIQYF
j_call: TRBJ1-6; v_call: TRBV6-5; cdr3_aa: CASSWGDFQAPLHF
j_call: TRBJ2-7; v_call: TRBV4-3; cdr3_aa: CASSQDGQGFYEQYF
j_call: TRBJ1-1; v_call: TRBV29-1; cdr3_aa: CSVHGVTEAFF
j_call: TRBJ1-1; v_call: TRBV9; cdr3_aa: CASNIQGGEAFF
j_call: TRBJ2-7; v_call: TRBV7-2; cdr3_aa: CASSLRITSGRSYEQYF
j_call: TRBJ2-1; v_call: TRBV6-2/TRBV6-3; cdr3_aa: CASRQSGEQFF
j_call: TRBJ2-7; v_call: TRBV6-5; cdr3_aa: CASSYISGREGYEQYF
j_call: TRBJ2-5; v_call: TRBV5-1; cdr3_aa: CASGQNQETQYF
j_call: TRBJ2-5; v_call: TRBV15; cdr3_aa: CATSNGPAQETQYF
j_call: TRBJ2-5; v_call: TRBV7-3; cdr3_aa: CASSLTGGGWVPETQYF
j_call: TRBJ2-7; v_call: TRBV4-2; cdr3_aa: CASSQEVKARWASYEQYF
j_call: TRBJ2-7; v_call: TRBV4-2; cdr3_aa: CASSQDPGPYEQYF
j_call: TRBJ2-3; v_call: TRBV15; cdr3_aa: CATRQPRSGSTDTQYF
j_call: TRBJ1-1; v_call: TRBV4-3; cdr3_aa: CASSHAGRDEAFF
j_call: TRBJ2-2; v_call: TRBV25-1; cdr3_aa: CASSRDFSGELFF
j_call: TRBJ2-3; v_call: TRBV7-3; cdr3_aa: CASSLQGLAGGQNTQYF
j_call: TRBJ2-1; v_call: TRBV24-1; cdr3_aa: CATSLADSYNEQFF
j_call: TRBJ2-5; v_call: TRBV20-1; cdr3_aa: CSARMGGKRETQYF
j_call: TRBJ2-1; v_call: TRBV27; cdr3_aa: CASSRPGEAEQFF
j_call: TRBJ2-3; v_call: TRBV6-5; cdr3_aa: CASSGPPDTQYF